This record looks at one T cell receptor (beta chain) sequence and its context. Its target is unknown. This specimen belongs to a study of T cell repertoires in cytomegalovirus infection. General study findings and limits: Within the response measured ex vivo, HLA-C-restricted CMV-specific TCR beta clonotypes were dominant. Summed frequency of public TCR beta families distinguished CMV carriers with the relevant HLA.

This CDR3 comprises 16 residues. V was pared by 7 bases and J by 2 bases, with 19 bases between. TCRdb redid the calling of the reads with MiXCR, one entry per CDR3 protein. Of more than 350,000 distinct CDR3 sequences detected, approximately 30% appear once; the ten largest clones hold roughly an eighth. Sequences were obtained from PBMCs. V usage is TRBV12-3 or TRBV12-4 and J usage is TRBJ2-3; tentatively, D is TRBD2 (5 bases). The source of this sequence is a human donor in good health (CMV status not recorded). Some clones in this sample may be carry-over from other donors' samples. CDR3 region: CASTNPGPGNTDTQYF. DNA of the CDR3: TGTGCCAGCACCAACCCTGGGCCGGGAAACACAGATACGCAGTATTTT.